This T cell receptor (beta chain) was identified in a study of metastatic and nonmetastatic thyroid tumors. With MiXCR, TCRdb reprocessed the PCR reads. The sample shows approximately 20,000 clones, roughly a fifth of them seen only once. Nobody among the patients had been given any treatment before thyroid surgery. Input material: tumor tissue. The sequence was collected from a female donor with papillary thyroid cancer or a benign thyroid nodule (not recorded which). Some clones in this sample may be carry-over from other donors' samples.

Here the CDR3 DNA reads TGCAGTGCTAGAGTCCTCGGACAGGGGGAAGAGACCCAGTACTTC. It codes for CSARVLGQGEETQYF. The rearrangement links TRBV20-1 to TRBJ2-5; 10 bases align to TRBD1. Trimming took 1 base from V and 3 from J; bases not matched to a gene: 5. Germline assignment: CDR1 DFQATT and CDR2 SNEGSKA (reference sequence). The CDR3 sequence is 15 residues long.